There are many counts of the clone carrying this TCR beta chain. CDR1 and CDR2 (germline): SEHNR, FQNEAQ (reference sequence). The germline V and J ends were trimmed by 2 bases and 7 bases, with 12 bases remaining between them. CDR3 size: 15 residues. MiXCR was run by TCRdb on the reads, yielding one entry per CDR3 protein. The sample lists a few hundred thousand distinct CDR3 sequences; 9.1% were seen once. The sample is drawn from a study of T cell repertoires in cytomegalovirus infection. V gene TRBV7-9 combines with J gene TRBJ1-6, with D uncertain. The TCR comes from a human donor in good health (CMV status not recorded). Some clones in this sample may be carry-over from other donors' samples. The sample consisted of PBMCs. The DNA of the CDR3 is TGTGCCAGCAGCTTATCCCGGGGTACAAATTCACCCCTCCACTTT. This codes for CASSLSRGTNSPLHF. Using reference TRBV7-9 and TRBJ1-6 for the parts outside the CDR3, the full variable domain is DTGVSQNPRHKITKRGQNVTFRCDPISEHNRLYWYRQTLGQGPEFLTYFQNEAQLEKSRLLSDRFSAERPKGSFSTLEIQRTEQGDSAMYLCASSLSRGTNSPLHFGNGTRLTVT.